The rows below give T cell receptor beta chains drawn from one sample of a study of blood T cell repertoires in COVID-19. Data came from immunoSEQ multiplex PCR; TCRdb stores just in-frame clones and leaves some out. The sample has some 100,000 clones, roughly 86% seen once; the top ten hold about 6.5%. The source material was peripheral blood. These receptor sequences come from a woman in her sixties with acute or convalescent COVID-19. Both conserved end residues are part of each CDR3. Each record gives: V gene, D gene, J gene, CDR3 protein, CDR3 DNA. D genes are given only for firm matches.

TRBV30	TRBD1	TRBJ2-3	CAWSVRGQGGSDTQYF	TGTGCCTGGAGTGTACGGGGACAGGGGGGTTCAGATACGCAGTATTTT
TRBV3-1/TRBV3-2	-	TRBJ1-2	CASSQQTASYGYTF	TGTGCCAGCAGCCAACAGACAGCTTCCTATGGCTACACCTTC
TRBV29-1	-	TRBJ1-2	CSVSIVLENDISYGYTF	TGCAGCGTTTCCATCGTCCTCGAAAACGATATTAGCTATGGCTACACCTTC
TRBV6-5	-	TRBJ1-2	CASSSDSSHYGYTF	TGTGCCAGCAGTTCTGACAGCTCTCACTATGGCTACACCTTC
TRBV5-6	TRBD1	TRBJ2-5	CASISLDRGQETQYF	TGTGCCAGCATTTCCTTGGACAGGGGGCAAGAGACCCAGTACTTC
TRBV9	TRBD2	TRBJ2-5	CASSGRLAGDMETQYF	TGTGCCAGCAGCGGGAGACTAGCGGGAGATATGGAGACCCAGTACTTC
TRBV18	TRBD1	TRBJ1-2	CASSTGQGGYGYTF	TGTGCCAGCTCTACAGGACAGGGTGGCTATGGCTACACCTTC
TRBV11-2	TRBD1	TRBJ2-5	CASSGTGGETQYF	TGTGCCAGCAGCGGGACAGGGGGAGAGACCCAGTACTTC
TRBV30	TRBD2	TRBJ2-1	CAWNPSGYNEQFF	TGTGCCTGGAATCCTAGCGGATACAATGAGCAGTTCTTC
TRBV28	-	TRBJ1-2	CASSLSGGGYTF	TGTGCCAGCAGTTTATCGGGGGGAGGCTACACCTTC
TRBV7-8	-	TRBJ2-2	CASSLTGHNTGELFF	TGTGCCAGCAGCCTCACGGGACACAACACCGGGGAGCTGTTTTTT
TRBV3-1/TRBV3-2	TRBD2	TRBJ2-5	CASSPLAGGGAQETQYF	TGTGCCAGCAGCCCACTAGCGGGAGGGGGGGCACAAGAGACCCAGTACTTC
TRBV7-2	-	TRBJ1-5	CASSSASGNQPQHF	TGTGCCAGCAGCTCAGCCTCGGGCAATCAGCCCCAGCATTTT
TRBV12-3/TRBV12-4	-	TRBJ1-1	CASSPGQNTEAFF	TGTGCCAGCAGTCCGGGTCAGAACACTGAAGCTTTCTTT
TRBV7-8	-	TRBJ1-2	CASSLLAGHGYTF	TGTGCCAGCAGCTTACTTGCGGGTCATGGCTACACCTTC
TRBV6-6	-	TRBJ1-5	CASSYPESNQPQHF	TGTGCCAGCAGTTACCCAGAAAGCAATCAGCCCCAGCATTTT
TRBV7-9	TRBD2	TRBJ2-1	CASSLVPGGPRNEQFF	TGTGCCAGCAGCTTAGTCCCGGGAGGGCCCAGGAATGAGCAGTTCTTC
TRBV2	-	TRBJ2-3	CASRAGTSTDTQYF	TGTGCCAGCAGGGCCGGGACATCCACAGATACGCAGTATTTT
TRBV6-5	-	TRBJ2-5	CASMAQGRETQYF	TGTGCCAGCATGGCTCAGGGTCGCGAGACCCAGTACTTC
TRBV6-5	-	TRBJ1-2	CASSYRGKVDYGYTF	TGTGCCAGCAGTTACAGGGGGAAAGTTGACTATGGCTACACCTTC
TRBV19	TRBD1	TRBJ1-1	CASSSSRDRGPEAFF	TGTGCCAGTAGTAGCTCCCGGGACAGGGGACCTGAAGCTTTCTTT
TRBV6-6	-	TRBJ1-2	CASSYGRDGGYGYTF	TGTGCCAGCAGTTACGGGAGGGACGGTGGCTATGGCTACACCTTC